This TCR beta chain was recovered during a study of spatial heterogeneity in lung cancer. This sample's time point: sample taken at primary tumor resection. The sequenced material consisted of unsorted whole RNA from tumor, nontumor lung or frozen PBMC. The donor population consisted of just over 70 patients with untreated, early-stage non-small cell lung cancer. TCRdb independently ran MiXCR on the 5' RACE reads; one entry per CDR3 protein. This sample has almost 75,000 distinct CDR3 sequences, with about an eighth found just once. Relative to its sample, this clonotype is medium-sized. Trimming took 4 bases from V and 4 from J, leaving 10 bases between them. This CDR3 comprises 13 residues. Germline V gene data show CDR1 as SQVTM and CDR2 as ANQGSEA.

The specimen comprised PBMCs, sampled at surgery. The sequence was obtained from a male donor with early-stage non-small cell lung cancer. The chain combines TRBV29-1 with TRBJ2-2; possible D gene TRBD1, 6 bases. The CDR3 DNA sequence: TGCAGCGTTGTTACAGGGATCACCGGGGAGCTGTTTTTT. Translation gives CSVVTGITGELFF.